The sample holds a few counts of the clone carrying this T cell receptor (beta chain). Its antigen is not known. The sample has other DNA sequences that encode this CDR3 too. RNA was extracted and reverse transcribed into cDNA as the sequencing template. TCRdb keeps only in-frame clones here, not all; method: immunoSEQ multiplex PCR. The sample includes 150,000 to 200,000 clones, less than 70% of them seen just once. The data are from a study of CD8+ T cells in alopecia areata. Study-level background: Patients remained on tofacitinib for 6 to 18 months and then went 6 months without it.

The sample's treatment: oral pan-JAK inhibitor, 5-10 mg twice daily. Samples from alopecia areata patients were lesional scalp punch biopsies and peripheral blood. Trimming left V 5 bases short and J 0 bases short, with 6 bases between. The CDR3 length is 12 residues. Germline V lookup: CDR1 SQVTM, CDR2 ANQGSEA. Study observations and caveats: Across lesional scalp, and particularly alopecia totalis/universalis, clonality surpassed that of normal scalp. Since there was just one nonresponder, nobody can yet say how baseline CD8+ expansion ties to response.

The sequencing here drew on CD4+ T cells sorted from blood, taken at week 24, from a patient treated with tofacitinib. The chain uses TRBV29-1 and TRBJ2-3, with unresolved D. The clonotype was recovered from a human donor with alopecia areata. CDR3 protein: CSVTPSTDTQYF. The CDR3 coding sequence is TGCAGCGTTACACCTAGCACAGATACGCAGTATTTT.